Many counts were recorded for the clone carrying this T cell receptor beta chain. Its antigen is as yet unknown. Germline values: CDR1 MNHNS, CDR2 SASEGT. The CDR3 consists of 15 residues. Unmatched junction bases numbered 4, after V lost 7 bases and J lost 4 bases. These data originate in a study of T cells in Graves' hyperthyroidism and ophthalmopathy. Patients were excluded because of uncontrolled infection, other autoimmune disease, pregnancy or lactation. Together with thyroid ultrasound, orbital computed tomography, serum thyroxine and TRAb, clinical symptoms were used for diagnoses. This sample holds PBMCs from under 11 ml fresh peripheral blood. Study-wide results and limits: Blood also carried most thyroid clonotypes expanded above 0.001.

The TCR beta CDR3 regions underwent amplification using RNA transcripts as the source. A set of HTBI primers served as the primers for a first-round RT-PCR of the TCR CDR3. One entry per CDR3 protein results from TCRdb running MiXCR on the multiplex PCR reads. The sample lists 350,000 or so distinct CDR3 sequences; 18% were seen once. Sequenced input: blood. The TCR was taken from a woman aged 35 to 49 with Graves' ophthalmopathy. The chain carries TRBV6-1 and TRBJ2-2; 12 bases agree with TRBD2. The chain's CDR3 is CASTRLAGVTGELFF. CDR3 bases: TGTGCCAGCACCCGACTAGCGGGAGTCACCGGGGAGCTGTTTTTT.